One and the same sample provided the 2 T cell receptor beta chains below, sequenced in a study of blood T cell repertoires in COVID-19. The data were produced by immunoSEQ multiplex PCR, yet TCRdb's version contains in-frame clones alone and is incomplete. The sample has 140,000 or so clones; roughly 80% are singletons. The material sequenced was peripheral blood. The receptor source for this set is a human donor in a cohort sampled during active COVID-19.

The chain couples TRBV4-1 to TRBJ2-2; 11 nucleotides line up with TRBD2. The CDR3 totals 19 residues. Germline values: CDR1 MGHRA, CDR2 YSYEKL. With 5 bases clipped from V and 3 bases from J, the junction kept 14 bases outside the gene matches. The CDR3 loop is CASSARGGPTSGDTGELFF. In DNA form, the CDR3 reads TGCGCCAGCAGCGCCCGCGGTGGGCCGACTAGCGGGGACACCGGGGAGCTGTTTTTT.

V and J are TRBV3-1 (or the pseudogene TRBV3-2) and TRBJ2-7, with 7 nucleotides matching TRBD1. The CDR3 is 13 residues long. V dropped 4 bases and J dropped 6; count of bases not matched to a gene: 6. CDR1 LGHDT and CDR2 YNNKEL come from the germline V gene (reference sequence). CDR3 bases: TGTGCCAGCAGCCCCGATCCAGGGGGCGAGCAGTACTTC. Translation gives CASSPDPGGEQYF.